Shown below are 8 T cell receptor beta chains from a single sample sequenced in a study of human T cells and chemical hapten exposure. Described time point: patch test 3, about 24 weeks after DPC sensitization. Indicated treatment: therapeutic diphenylcyclopropenone sensitization with weekly scalp DPC. TCRdb re-called the RACE reads with MiXCR, one entry per CDR3 protein. The data show over 150,000 distinct CDR3 sequences, 28% seen once. Sequenced here: whole blood, sampled in connection with sensitization to the hapten diphenylcyclopropenone (DPC). Receptor source: a woman younger than 35 with alopecia areata. Some clones in this sample may be carry-over from other donors' samples.

The chain carries TRBV7-9 and TRBJ1-2; D unclear. Trimming removed 4 bases at V and 0 bases at J, with 12 bases between. This CDR3 has 15 amino acids. Germline CDR1 is SEHNR and CDR2 is FQNEAQ (reference sequence). The CDR3, as DNA: TGTGCCAGCAGCTCACCCACCACCCCTAACTATGGCTACACCTTC. Amino acids: CASSSPTTPNYGYTF.

The rearrangement uses TRBV20-1 and TRBJ2-1; D is unclear. Between the trimmed V and J ends, which lost 6 bases and 10 bases, there was a span of 10 bases. The CDR3 spans 10 residues. Germline-derived CDR1 and CDR2 are DFQATT and SNEGSKA (reference sequence). CDR3 residues: CSARHSEQFF. As DNA, the CDR3 is TGCAGTGCACGCCATAGCGAGCAGTTCTTC.

This clonotype was counted only a few times. J is TRBJ2-7 and V is TRBV6-1; 7 bases are a match to TRBD1. The V segment lost 6 bases and the J segment 0 bases; nucleotides outside the gene matches: 5. CDR1 is MNHNS, CDR2 SASEGT, per germline. The CDR3 is made up of 14 amino acids. The CDR3 bases are TGTGCCAGCAGGGGGACAGAAAGCTCCTACGAGCAGTACTTC. Its translation: CASRGTESSYEQYF.

V gene TRBV27 combines with J gene TRBJ2-1; 9 nucleotides agree with TRBD1. This CDR3 contains 15 residues. The germline gives CDR1 MNHEY, CDR2 SMNVEV (reference sequence). V shed 8 bases, J shed 3 bases, and the junction held 8 bases outside the gene matches. The CDR3 DNA is TGTGCCAGCCGGATTCCGACAGGGGGCTACAATGAGCAGTTCTTC. Translating it yields CASRIPTGGYNEQFF.

The chain links TRBV4-2 to TRBJ1-2, with 8 positions matching TRBD1. V lost 4 bases and J lost 3; bases outside the gene matches: 4. Germline V lookup: CDR1 LGHNA, CDR2 YNFKEQ. The CDR3 runs to 14 residues. CDR3 loop: CASSPRQGYYGYTF. The CDR3, as DNA: TGTGCCAGCAGCCCTAGACAGGGGTACTATGGCTACACCTTC.

This clonotype showed up just a few times. The chain recombines TRBV2 with TRBJ2-2, with no clear D. V lost 4 bases, J lost 5 bases, and 8 bases lay in between. This CDR3 region has 13 residues. CDR1 and CDR2 (germline): SNHLY, FYNNEI. This chain's CDR3 is CASSGSQTGELFF. The CDR3 DNA follows: TGTGCCAGCAGTGGAAGTCAAACCGGGGAGCTGTTTTTT. The whole variable domain, remainder taken from reference TRBV2 and TRBJ2-2, is EPEVTQTPSHQVTQMGQEVILRCVPISNHLYFYWYRQILGQKVEFLVSFYNNEISEKSEIFDDQFSVERPDGSNFTLKIRSTKLEDSAMYFCASSGSQTGELFFGEGSRLTVL.

V gene TRBV4-3 combines with J gene TRBJ2-1; D perhaps matches TRBD1 (6 bases). CDR3 length equals 15 residues. The germline V gene has CDR1 LGHNA and CDR2 YSLEER. Between the trimmed V and J ends, which lost 4 bases and 5 bases, there was a span of 15 bases. CDR3 bases: TGCGCCAGCAGCCGAACAGGGCCCTTTGACAATGAGCAGTTCTTC. Translating it yields CASSRTGPFDNEQFF.

The chain is built from TRBV7-2 and TRBJ1-5; D is unclear. CDR1 is SGHTA, CDR2 FQGNSA, per germline. The CDR3 spans 14 residues. The V and J ends lost 3 bases and 0 bases respectively, with 6 bases between them. This CDR3 reads CASSFGFSNQPQHF. CDR3 in DNA: TGTGCCAGCAGCTTCGGATTTAGCAATCAGCCCCAGCATTTT.